A selection of T cell receptor beta chains follows, all from one sample in a study of CD8+CD57+ T cells in acquired aplastic anemia. TCRdb recomputed calls from the reads with MiXCR, one row per CDR3 protein. This table has 170,000 or so distinct CDR3 sequences, 55% to 65% appearing once. Sequencing used sorted CD4+, CD8+, or CD8+CD57+ T cells (not recorded which) from PBMCs. The origin of the receptors is a human donor with aplastic anemia. Each CDR3 is given without its conserved first and last residue. Size is omitted from some rows. Given values are once, few, many or a class for expanded clones.

>once|TRBJ2-3|TRBV25-1
ASSERAVSTDTQY
>-|TRBJ2-1|TRBV29-1
SYRAGGPHEV
>-|TRBJ2-1|TRBV10-1
ASSGGNARGNEQF
>-|TRBJ2-3|TRBV10-3
AISDPGAPTDTQY
>-|TRBJ1-5|TRBV7-2
ASSLGGDTRNQPQH
>many|TRBJ1-2|TRBV6-5
ASSYGTAFQYPNYGYT
>many|TRBJ1-1|TRBV19
ASSLGAGTEAF
>-|TRBJ2-5|TRBV10-3
AITREVIETQY
>-|TRBJ2-1|TRBV5-1
ASARQNYNEQF
>few|TRBJ1-3|TRBV14
ASSLSFSTIY
>-|TRBJ2-3|TRBV7-9
ASKAARVADTQY
>many|TRBJ2-1|TRBV10-1
ASSWTGNEQF
>-|TRBJ2-7|TRBV5-1
ASTLGGPGLGEQY
>-|TRBJ2-1|TRBV2
ASRHKDRRAHEQF
>many|TRBJ1-1|TRBV4-1
ASSHGKASEAF
>-|TRBJ2-1|TRBV5-1
ASGRVAYNEQF
>-|TRBJ2-7|TRBV5-6
ASSRTAPYEQY
>-|TRBJ1-2|TRBV7-9
ASSSGGAPNYGYT
>many|TRBJ1-2|TRBV12-5
ASGLVWVRHIFYGYT
>-|TRBJ2-7|TRBV7-9
ASSPRDRGLSYEQY
>-|TRBJ2-7|TRBV7-9
ASSTRWGSGSYEQY
>-|TRBJ1-2|TRBV20-1
SARFGTGGYDGYT
>-|TRBJ1-1|TRBV29-1
SGRGIYTEAF
>-|TRBJ1-5|TRBV20-1
SASGGMGQDDQPQH